This T cell receptor (beta chain) originates from a study of T cells in Graves' hyperthyroidism and ophthalmopathy. There were TCR beta CDR3 regions amplified from RNA transcripts. A first-round RT-PCR of the TCR CDR3 used the HTBI primer set. TCRdb fed the multiplex PCR reads into MiXCR, producing one record per CDR3 protein. The sample records around 480,000 distinct CDR3 sequences, approximately 14% being singletons. General study findings and limits: Most expanded thyroid clonotypes above 0.001 also appeared in blood.

Germline CDR1 PRHDT, CDR2 FYEKMQ (reference sequence). Trimming cost V 5 bases and J 0 bases; bases outside gene matches: 10. This CDR3 contains 16 residues. This clonotype came up many times. The antigen is not known. Clinicians diagnosed patients from clinical symptoms, serum thyroxine and TRAb, thyroid ultrasound and orbital computed tomography. The chain links TRBV13 to TRBJ2-7; 7 bases align to TRBD1. Sequencing was carried out using blood. The origin of this receptor is a young woman with Graves' hyperthyroidism. The CDR3 is CASSPRGTDLSYEQYF. The CDR3 bases are TGTGCCAGCAGCCCCCGTGGGACAGACCTCTCCTACGAGCAGTACTTC.